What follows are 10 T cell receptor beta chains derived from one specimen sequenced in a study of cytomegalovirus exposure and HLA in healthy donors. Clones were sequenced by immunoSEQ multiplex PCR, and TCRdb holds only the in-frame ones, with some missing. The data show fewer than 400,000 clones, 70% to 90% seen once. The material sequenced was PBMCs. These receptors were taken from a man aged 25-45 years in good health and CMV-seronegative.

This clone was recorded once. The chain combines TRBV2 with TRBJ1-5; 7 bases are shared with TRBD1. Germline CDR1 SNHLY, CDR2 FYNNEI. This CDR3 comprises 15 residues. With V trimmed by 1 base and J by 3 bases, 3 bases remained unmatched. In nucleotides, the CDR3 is TGTGCCAGCAGTGAAGAACAGGGGTTCAATCAGCCCCAGCATTTT. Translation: CASSEEQGFNQPQHF. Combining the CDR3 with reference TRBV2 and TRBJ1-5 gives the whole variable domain EPEVTQTPSHQVTQMGQEVILRCVPISNHLYFYWYRQILGQKVEFLVSFYNNEISEKSEIFDDQFSVERPDGSNFTLKIRSTKLEDSAMYFCASSEEQGFNQPQHFGDGTRLSIL.

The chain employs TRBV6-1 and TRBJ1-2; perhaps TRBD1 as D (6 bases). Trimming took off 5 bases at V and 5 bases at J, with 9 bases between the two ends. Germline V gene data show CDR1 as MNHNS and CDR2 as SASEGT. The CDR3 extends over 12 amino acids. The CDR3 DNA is TGTGCCAGCAGTCAAACAGGGTATGGCTACACCTTC. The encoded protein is CASSQTGYGYTF.

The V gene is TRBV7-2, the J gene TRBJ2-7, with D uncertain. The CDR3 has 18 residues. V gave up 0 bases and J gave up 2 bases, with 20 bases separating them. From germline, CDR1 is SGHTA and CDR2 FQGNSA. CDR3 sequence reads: CASSLASQNSHRPYEQYF. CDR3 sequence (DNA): TGTGCCAGCAGCTTAGCGTCCCAAAACAGTCACCGACCCTACGAGCAGTACTTC.

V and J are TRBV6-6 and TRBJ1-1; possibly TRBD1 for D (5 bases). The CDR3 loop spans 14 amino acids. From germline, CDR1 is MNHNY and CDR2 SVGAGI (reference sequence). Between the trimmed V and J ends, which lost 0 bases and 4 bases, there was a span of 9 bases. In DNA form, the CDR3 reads TGTGCCAGCAGTTACTCGGGGGGAGGCACTGAAGCTTTCTTT. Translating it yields CASSYSGGGTEAFF.

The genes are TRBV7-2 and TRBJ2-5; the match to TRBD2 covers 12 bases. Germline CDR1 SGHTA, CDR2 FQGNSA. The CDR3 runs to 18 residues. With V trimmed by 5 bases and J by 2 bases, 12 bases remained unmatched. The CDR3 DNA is TGTGCCAGCAGCCCGTGGTCTAGCGGGGGGGCGAGACAAGAGACCCAGTACTTC. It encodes CASSPWSSGGARQETQYF.

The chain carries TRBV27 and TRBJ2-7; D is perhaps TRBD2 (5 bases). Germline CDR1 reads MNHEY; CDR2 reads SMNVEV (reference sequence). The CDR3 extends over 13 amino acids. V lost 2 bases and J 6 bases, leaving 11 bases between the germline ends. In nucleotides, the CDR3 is TGTGCCAGCAGTTTAGGGAGAAACTCCGAGCAGTACTTC. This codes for CASSLGRNSEQYF.

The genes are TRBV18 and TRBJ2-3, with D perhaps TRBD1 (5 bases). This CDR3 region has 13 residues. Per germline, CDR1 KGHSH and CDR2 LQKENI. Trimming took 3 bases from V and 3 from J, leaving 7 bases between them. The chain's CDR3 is CASSPQGTDTQYF. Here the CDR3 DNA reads TGTGCCAGCTCACCGCAGGGTACAGATACGCAGTATTTT.

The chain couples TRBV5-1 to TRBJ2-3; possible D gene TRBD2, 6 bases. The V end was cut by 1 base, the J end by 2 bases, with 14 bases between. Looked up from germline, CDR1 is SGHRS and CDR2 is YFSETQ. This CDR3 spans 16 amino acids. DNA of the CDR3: TGCGCCAGCAGCTTGACACCGGGACTCTCCACAGATACGCAGTATTTT. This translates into CASSLTPGLSTDTQYF.

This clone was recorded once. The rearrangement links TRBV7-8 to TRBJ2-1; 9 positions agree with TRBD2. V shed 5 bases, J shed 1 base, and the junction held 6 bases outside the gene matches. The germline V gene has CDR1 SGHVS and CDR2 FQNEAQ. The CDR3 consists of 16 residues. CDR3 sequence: CASSGGLAGSYNEQFF. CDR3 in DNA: TGTGCCAGCAGCGGGGGACTAGCAGGTTCCTACAATGAGCAGTTCTTC. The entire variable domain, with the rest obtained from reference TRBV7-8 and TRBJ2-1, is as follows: GAGVSQSPRYKVAKRGQDVALRCDPISGHVSLFWYQQALGQGPEFLTYFQNEAQLDKSGLPSDRFFAERPEGSVSTLKIQRTQQEDSAVYLCASSGGLAGSYNEQFFGPGTRLTVL.

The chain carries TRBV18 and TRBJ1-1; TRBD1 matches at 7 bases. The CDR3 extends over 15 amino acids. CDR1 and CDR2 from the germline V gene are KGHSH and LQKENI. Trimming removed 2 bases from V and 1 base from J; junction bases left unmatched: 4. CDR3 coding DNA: TGTGCCAGCTCACCAGGGGGACAGCCGAACACTGAAGCTTTCTTT. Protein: CASSPGGQPNTEAFF.